The rows below give T cell receptor beta chains drawn from one sample of a study of T cell responses to AZD1222 COVID-19 vaccine. Clones were sequenced by immunoSEQ multiplex PCR, and TCRdb holds only the in-frame ones, with some missing. In the table there are roughly 140,000 clones, about 93% of which are singletons. The sample was peripheral blood, taken on day 0 of AZD1222 vaccination. The source of these receptors is an adult in good health. Each CDR3 is given with its conserved first and last residue. D genes are given only for firm matches. Where a row states a size, it is once, few, many or the class of an expanded clone; other rows omit it.

TGTGCCAGCAGTCGGACCCCATTCGGGACTACTATGGGTGGCTACACCTTC CASSRTPFGTTMGGYTF TRBJ1-2 . TRBV6-2/TRBV6-3 .
. CASSFGAGGDYGYTF TRBJ1-2 . TRBV7-9 .
TGCGCCAGCAGCCAAGATCGACTAGCGGCATACAATGAGCAGTTCTTC CASSQDRLAAYNEQFF TRBJ2-1 . TRBV4-1 TRBD2
TGTGCCAGCAGCTTAGGATACGTTAATAGCAATCAGCCCCAGCATTTT CASSLGYVNSNQPQHF TRBJ1-5 . TRBV7-2 .
TGTGCCAGCAGCCTGACACAGGGCCCCCTCTACGAGCAGTACTTC CASSLTQGPLYEQYF TRBJ2-7 . TRBV11-2 .
TGCAGCGTTCTTCTATACACTGAAGCTTTCTTT CSVLLYTEAFF TRBJ1-1 . TRBV29-1 .
TGTGCCAGCAGCTCCTCAAACAGGGACCGCCGGAACCGGGAGACCCAGTACTTC CASSSSNRDRRNRETQYF TRBJ2-5 . TRBV11-2 .
TGTGCCAGCAGTTTAGCGTCCGCGGCAAACACTGAAGCTTTCTTT CASSLASAANTEAFF TRBJ1-1 . TRBV28 .
TGTGCCAGCAGCGCTTGGGACAAGACCTACAATGAGCAGTTCTTC CASSAWDKTYNEQFF TRBJ2-1 . TRBV9 .
TGTGCCAGCAGCCCGGGACTAGCGGGAGGGCCAAGCGAGCAGTACTTC CASSPGLAGGPSEQYF TRBJ2-7 . TRBV7-9 TRBD2
TGTGCCAGCAGTTTTGAGATAGGGCTAGGGGTGTACCAAGAGACCCAGTACTTC CASSFEIGLGVYQETQYF TRBJ2-5 . TRBV28 .
TGTGCCAGCAGCCAAGAGGGCTCACCCCTCCACTTT CASSQEGSPLHF TRBJ1-6 once TRBV3-1/TRBV3-2 .
TGTGCCAGCAGCTTGAGTCGAGTTTACGAGCAGTACTTC CASSLSRVYEQYF TRBJ2-7 . TRBV11-2 .
TGTGCCAGCAGCAAAAGCATTAGGGGACTAGCGGGGGAGCAGTTCTTC CASSKSIRGLAGEQFF TRBJ2-1 . TRBV11-3 TRBD2
TGTGCCAGCACGGGGACAGGGGGCTTTGGCTACACCTTC CASTGTGGFGYTF TRBJ1-2 . TRBV6-5 TRBD1
TGTGCCAGTAGTACCTTGGACACGGTAAATTCACCCCTCCACTTT CASSTLDTVNSPLHF TRBJ1-6 . TRBV19 .
TGTGCCAGCAGCTTAATGGCAGGGGGAAATAATTCACCCCTCCACTTT CASSLMAGGNNSPLHF TRBJ1-6 . TRBV7-2 TRBD1
TGTGCCAGCAGTTACACCGGGACTAGCAATGAGCAGTTCTTC CASSYTGTSNEQFF TRBJ2-1 . TRBV6-5 TRBD2
TGTGCCAGCAGTCCGGGACAGGGGAACGAAAAACTGTTTTTT CASSPGQGNEKLFF TRBJ1-4 . TRBV7-2 TRBD1
TGCGCCAGCAGCTTGGGGCAGGGGATGGGGGAGACCCAGTACTTC CASSLGQGMGETQYF TRBJ2-5 few TRBV5-1 .
TGCGCCAGCAGGAGGACTAGCGGGAGGTTGACTAGCAATGAGCAGTTCTTC CASRRTSGRLTSNEQFF TRBJ2-1 few TRBV5-1 TRBD2
TGTGCCAGCAGCTTAAACAGGGGCCCCCTCGAGCAGTACTTC CASSLNRGPLEQYF TRBJ2-7 . TRBV13 TRBD1
TGTGCCAGCAGTTCGGAGGGACAGGGTGTAACCGGGGAGCTGTTTTTT CASSSEGQGVTGELFF TRBJ2-2 . TRBV27 TRBD1
TGTGCCAGCAGGGCCCTTGGGGGGGCGAGCAATCAGCCCCAGCATTTT CASRALGGASNQPQHF TRBJ1-5 . TRBV2 .
TGTGCCAGCAGTTGGACTACAATTAACTACGAGCAGTACTTC CASSWTTINYEQYF TRBJ2-7 . TRBV28 .
TGTGCCAGTATGAGGTCAGGGTCTAGCAATCAGCCCCAGCATTTT CASMRSGSSNQPQHF TRBJ1-5 . TRBV19 .
TGCAGTGCTAGTAGGGGGATCTCGGAAAATGAGCAGTTCTTC CSASRGISENEQFF TRBJ2-1 . TRBV20-1 .
TGTGCCAGCAGTGAAACGAGACCTAACACAGATACGCAGTATTTT CASSETRPNTDTQYF TRBJ2-3 . TRBV2 .